This T cell receptor (beta chain) was identified in a study of post-analysis software for immune sequencing data. Study findings and constraints: In patients, TRBV5-6, TRBV5-1 and TRBV20-1 belonged to several TRBV segments found more frequently than in controls. Controls showed significantly higher normalized Chao1 diversity than did multiple sclerosis patients.

Each TCR beta cDNA library carried unique molecular identifiers. From the PCR reads, TCRdb called clonotypes with MiXCR, one entry per CDR3 protein. Here the sample spans hundreds of thousands of distinct CDR3 sequences, less than 35% being singletons. This clonotype has only a few counts. Antigen: not known. The CDR3 sequence is 14 residues long. The germline CDR1 and CDR2 sequences are MNHEY and SMNVEV (reference sequence). V lost 1 base and J 1 base, leaving 7 bases between the germline ends. The specimen sequenced was blood. The chain uses TRBV27 and TRBJ1-1; no clear D. The clonotype was recovered from a girl aged 10-17 years with multiple sclerosis. CDR3 residues: CASSLFAQNTEAFF. The CDR3 DNA follows: TGTGCCAGCAGTTTATTCGCTCAGAACACTGAAGCTTTCTTT.